The rows below give T cell receptor beta chains drawn from one sample of a study of T cells after posttransplantation cyclophosphamide. Assay used: immunoSEQ multiplex PCR; TCRdb lists only in-frame clones, some missing. The table shows 8,000 or so clones, with almost 90% occurring only once. This specimen was CD4+ T cells sorted from blood, taken approximately 45 months after allogeneic stem cell transplant with posttransplant cyclophosphamide. These receptors all stem from a female patient in her 50s who received an allogeneic stem cell transplant from a related donor, was CMV-positive, and had no GVHD. The graft donor may account for some of the T cells. CDR3s include the opening cysteine and the closing phenylalanine or tryptophan. The D gene is left open where the match is weak. Clone size is shown for a subset of rows, as once, few, many or a class of expanded clone.

D	V	J	size	CDR3	DNA
TRBD1	TRBV9	TRBJ2-5	NA	CASSAQGEETQYF	TGTGCCAGCAGCGCTCAGGGGGAAGAGACCCAGTACTTC
NA	TRBV6-5	TRBJ2-7	NA	CASRYGVGGSSYEQYF	TGTGCCAGCAGGTACGGGGTTGGTGGGAGTAGTTACGAGCAGTACTTC
TRBD1	TRBV5-6	TRBJ2-1	NA	CASSLQGAGEQFF	TGTGCCAGCAGCTTGCAGGGGGCTGGTGAGCAGTTCTTC
NA	TRBV6-1	TRBJ2-1	NA	CASSVSLGAGEQFF	TGTGCCAGCAGTGTCTCTTTGGGAGCGGGCGAGCAGTTCTTC
TRBD1	TRBV7-9	TRBJ1-1	NA	CASSRDRDTEAFF	TGTGCCAGCAGTCGGGACAGGGACACTGAAGCTTTCTTT
TRBD1	TRBV18	TRBJ2-2	once	CASSSDRATGELFF	TGCGCCAGCTCATCAGACAGGGCCACCGGGGAGCTGTTTTTT
NA	TRBV6-1	TRBJ2-7	NA	CASSGWREVYF	TGTGCCAGCAGTGGGTGGAGGGAGGTGTACTTC
NA	TRBV11-2	TRBJ2-3	NA	CASSWAGLRTDTQYF	TGTGCCAGCAGCTGGGCGGGACTTCGCACAGATACGCAGTATTTT
NA	TRBV27	TRBJ1-5	NA	CASRPWGGDQPQHF	TGTGCCAGCAGACCATGGGGGGGGGATCAGCCCCAGCATTTT
NA	TRBV19	TRBJ2-1	NA	CASFGFGGTFLNEQFF	TGTGCCAGTTTCGGGTTTGGCGGGACCTTCCTGAATGAGCAGTTCTTC
TRBD2	TRBV7-2	TRBJ2-7	NA	CASSLTSGAYEQYF	TGTGCCAGCAGCTTGACTAGCGGAGCCTACGAGCAGTACTTC
NA	TRBV5-1	TRBJ2-7	NA	CASSLRQEPNEQYF	TGCGCCAGCAGCTTACGACAGGAACCTAACGAGCAGTACTTC
TRBD1	TRBV9	TRBJ1-2	NA	CASTVGQGYYGYTF	TGTGCCAGCACCGTAGGACAGGGTTACTATGGCTACACCTTC
TRBD1	TRBV7-2	TRBJ1-2	NA	CASSPDRGHGYTF	TGTGCCAGCAGCCCGGACAGGGGGCATGGCTACACCTTC
NA	TRBV6-6	TRBJ2-4	NA	CASSYRPGGTKNIQYF	TGTGCCAGCAGTTACCGGCCCGGGGGTACCAAAAACATTCAGTACTTC
TRBD2	TRBV9	TRBJ2-3	NA	CASSEESVPSGSYDTQYF	TGTGCCAGCAGCGAAGAGTCGGTCCCTAGCGGGAGTTATGATACGCAGTATTTT
TRBD1	TRBV5-8	TRBJ2-3	NA	CASSFDRAGDTQYF	TGTGCCAGCAGCTTTGACAGGGCAGGTGATACGCAGTATTTT
NA	TRBV18	TRBJ1-2	NA	CASSPYRDENYTF	TGTGCCAGCTCACCATACAGGGACGAAAACTACACCTTC
NA	TRBV7-2	TRBJ1-1	NA	CASSQLGGDTEAFF	TGTGCCAGCAGTCAGTTGGGGGGTGACACTGAAGCTTTCTTT
TRBD2	TRBV9	TRBJ2-5	NA	CASSVGLSGTQETQYF	TGTGCCAGCAGCGTGGGGCTTAGCGGGACACAAGAGACCCAGTACTTC
NA	TRBV5-1	TRBJ2-3	NA	CASSLAGQGTDTQYF	TGCGCCAGCAGCTTGGCCGGGCAGGGAACAGATACGCAGTATTTT
NA	TRBV11-2	TRBJ1-3	few	CASSLGGGGNTIYF	TGTGCCAGCAGCTTAGGAGGGGGTGGAAACACCATATATTTT
TRBD2	TRBV18	TRBJ2-5	NA	CASSPRTSGKETQYF	TGTGCCAGCTCACCAAGGACTAGCGGGAAGGAGACCCAGTACTTC
TRBD2	TRBV28	TRBJ2-1	NA	CASSLAGEGYNEQFF	TGTGCCAGCAGTTTAGCGGGAGAGGGCTACAATGAGCAGTTCTTC
NA	TRBV5-1	TRBJ2-7	NA	CASSFAPRIYEQYF	TGCGCCAGCAGCTTTGCGCCTCGCATTTACGAGCAGTACTTC
NA	TRBV7-2	TRBJ2-1	NA	CASSPDRFSNEQFF	TGTGCCAGCAGCCCCGACAGGTTCTCGAATGAGCAGTTCTTC
NA	TRBV9	TRBJ2-1	once	CASSVEGLAMYNEQFF	TGTGCCAGCAGCGTAGAAGGGCTAGCGATGTACAATGAGCAGTTCTTC
TRBD2	TRBV6-1	TRBJ2-3	NA	CAISGRAWSTDTQYF	TGTGCCATTAGCGGGAGGGCCTGGAGCACAGATACGCAGTATTTT